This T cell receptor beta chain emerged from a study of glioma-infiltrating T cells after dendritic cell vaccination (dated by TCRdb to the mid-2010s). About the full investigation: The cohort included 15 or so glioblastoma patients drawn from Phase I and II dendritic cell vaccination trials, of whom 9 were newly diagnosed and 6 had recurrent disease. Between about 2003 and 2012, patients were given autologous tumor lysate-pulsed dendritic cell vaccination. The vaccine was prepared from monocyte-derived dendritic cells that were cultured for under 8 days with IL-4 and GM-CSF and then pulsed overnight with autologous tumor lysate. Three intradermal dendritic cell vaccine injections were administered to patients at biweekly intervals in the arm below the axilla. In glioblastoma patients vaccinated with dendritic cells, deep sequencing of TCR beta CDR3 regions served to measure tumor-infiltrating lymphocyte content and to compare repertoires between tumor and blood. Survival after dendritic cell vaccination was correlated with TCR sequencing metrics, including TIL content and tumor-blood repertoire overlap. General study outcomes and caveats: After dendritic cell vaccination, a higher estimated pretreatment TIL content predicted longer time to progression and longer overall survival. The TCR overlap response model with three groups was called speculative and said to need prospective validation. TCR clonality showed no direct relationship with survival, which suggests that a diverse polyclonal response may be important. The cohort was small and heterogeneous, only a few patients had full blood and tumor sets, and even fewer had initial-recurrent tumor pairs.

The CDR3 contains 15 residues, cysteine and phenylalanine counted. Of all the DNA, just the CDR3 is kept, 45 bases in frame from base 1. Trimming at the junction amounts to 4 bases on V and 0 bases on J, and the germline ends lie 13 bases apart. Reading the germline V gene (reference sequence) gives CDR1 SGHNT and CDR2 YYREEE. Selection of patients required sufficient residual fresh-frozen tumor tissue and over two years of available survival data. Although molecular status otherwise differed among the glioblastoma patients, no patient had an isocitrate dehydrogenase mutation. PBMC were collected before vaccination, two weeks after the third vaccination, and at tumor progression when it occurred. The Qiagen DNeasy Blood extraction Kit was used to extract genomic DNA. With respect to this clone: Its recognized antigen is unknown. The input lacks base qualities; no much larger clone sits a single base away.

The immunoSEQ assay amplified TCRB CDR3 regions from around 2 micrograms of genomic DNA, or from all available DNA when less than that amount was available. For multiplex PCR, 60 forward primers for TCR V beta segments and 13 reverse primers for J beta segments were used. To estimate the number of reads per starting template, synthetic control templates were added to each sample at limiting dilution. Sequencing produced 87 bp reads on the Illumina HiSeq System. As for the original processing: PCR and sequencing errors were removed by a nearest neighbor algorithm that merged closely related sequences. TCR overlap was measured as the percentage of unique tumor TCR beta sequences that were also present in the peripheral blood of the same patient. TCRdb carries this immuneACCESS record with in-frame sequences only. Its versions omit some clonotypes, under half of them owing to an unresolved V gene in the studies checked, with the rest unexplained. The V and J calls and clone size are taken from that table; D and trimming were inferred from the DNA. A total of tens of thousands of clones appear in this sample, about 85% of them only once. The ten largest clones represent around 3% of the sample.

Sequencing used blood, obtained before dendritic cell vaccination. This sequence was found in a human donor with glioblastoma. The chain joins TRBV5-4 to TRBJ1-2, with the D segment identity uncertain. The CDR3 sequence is CASSPPGPSNYGYTF. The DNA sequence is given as TGTGCCAGCAGCCCCCCGGGTCCGTCTAACTATGGCTACACCTTC.